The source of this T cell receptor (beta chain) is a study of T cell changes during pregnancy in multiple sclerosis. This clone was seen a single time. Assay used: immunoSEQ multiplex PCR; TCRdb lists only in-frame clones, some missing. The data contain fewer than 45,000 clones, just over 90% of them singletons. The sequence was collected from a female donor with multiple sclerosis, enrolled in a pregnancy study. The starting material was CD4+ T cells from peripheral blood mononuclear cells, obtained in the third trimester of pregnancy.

The DNA for the CDR3 is TGCGCCAGCAGCTTGGGCGTTAACTGGGCCCCCTCCTACAATGAGCAGTTCTTC. This encodes CASSLGVNWAPSYNEQFF. The genes are TRBV5-1 and TRBJ2-1; D unclear. V was shortened by 0 bases and J by 0 bases, with 16 bases between the two germline ends. This CDR3 is built from 18 residues. Germline V gives CDR1 SGHRS, CDR2 YFSETQ.